The 26 T cell receptor beta chains below were found in one sample sequenced in a study of CD8+CD57+ T cells in acquired aplastic anemia. Individuals selected for sequencing had exhibited CD8+CD57+ cell expansion on flow cytometry. CDR3 and TCR beta VDJ profiling relied on a genomic DNA template. One entry per CDR3 protein, called by TCRdb with MiXCR from the reads. The table lists 150,000 to 200,000 distinct CDR3 sequences, 40% to 55% of them singletons. The specimen was sorted CD4+, CD8+, or CD8+CD57+ T cells (not recorded which) from PBMCs. Receptors originate from a human donor with aplastic anemia.

V is TRBV10-1 and J is TRBJ2-3; TRBD2 might be the D (5 bases). There are 13 residues in the CDR3. The V end was cut by 4 bases, the J end by 3 bases, with 8 bases between. Looked up from germline, CDR1 is WNHNN and CDR2 is SYGVQD (reference sequence). In DNA, the CDR3 is TGCGCCAGCAGTGTACCGGGGACAGATACGCAGTATTTT. Protein sequence: CASSVPGTDTQYF.

This clonotype was counted at least ten times. The gene calls are TRBV10-3 and TRBJ1-1, with D hard to call. CDR1 and CDR2 from the germline V gene are ENHRY and SYGVKD. V lost 6 bases and J lost 0, with 2 bases in between. The CDR3 totals 11 residues. The CDR3 DNA sequence: TGTGCCATCAGGTTGAACACTGAAGCTTTCTTT. Protein: CAIRLNTEAFF.

J is TRBJ2-3 and V is TRBV9, with D tentatively TRBD2 (7 bases). The CDR3 length is 20 residues. Germline loops: CDR1 SGDLS, CDR2 YYNGEE. The ends were cut back, 3 bases at V and 0 bases at J, with 26 bases in the middle. CDR3 coding DNA: TGTGCCAGCAGCGGAGGGGGGGGGCCACAGCCAAACTCTAGCACAGATACGCAGTATTTT. This translates into CASSGGGGPQPNSSTDTQYF.

The rearrangement uses TRBV10-3 and TRBJ2-3, with 10 positions matching TRBD1. The V segment lost 5 bases and the J segment 6 bases; nucleotides outside the gene matches: 8. The length of the CDR3 is 15 residues. Germline lookup yields CDR1 ENHRY and CDR2 SYGVKD. The CDR3 DNA reads TGTGCCATCAGTAGTACGGGACAGGGGTCCGATACGCAGTATTTT. Amino acid sequence: CAISSTGQGSDTQYF.

Worth noting for this clonotype: Mismatch with germline at one junction end may stem from a read error. V usage is TRBV28 and J usage is TRBJ2-1; D remains ambiguous. Germline V gene data show CDR1 as MDHEN and CDR2 as SYDVKM. The CDR3 spans 15 residues. The CDR3 coding sequence is TGTGCCAGCAGACCTATGACCGGGTTGTACAGTGAGCAGTTCTTC. Its protein is CASRPMTGLYSEQFF.

The CDR3 sequence is CASSGSAEGYEQYF. The CDR3 DNA reads as TGTGCCAGCAGTGGGTCGGCAGAAGGTTACGAGCAGTACTTC. The V gene is TRBV2, the J gene TRBJ2-7; D is unclear. Germline-derived CDR1 and CDR2 are SNHLY and FYNNEI. Trimming removed 4 bases at V and 4 bases at J, with 14 bases between. CDR3 length equals 14 residues.

In this sample, this clonotype turned up a few times. A read error may explain this, as a much larger clone is one base away. The CDR3 DNA reads as TGCAGTGCTTCGGGGACTGTCTCCTATAATCCACCCCTCCACTTT. Protein product: CSASGTVSYNPPLHF. The chain recombines TRBV20-1 with TRBJ1-6; D might be TRBD1 (5 bases). Per germline, CDR1 DFQATT and CDR2 SNEGSKA (reference sequence). CDR3 length: 15 amino acids.

There are a few counts of this clonotype. The genes are TRBV20-1 and TRBJ2-7, with TRBD2 matching over 7 bases. J was trimmed by 6 bases and V by 3 bases; bases with no gene match: 8. Per the germline V gene, CDR1 is DFQATT and CDR2 is SNEGSKA (reference sequence). The CDR3 totals 13 residues. The CDR3 sequence: CSARSGLVREQYF. In nucleotides, the CDR3 is TGCAGTGCTAGGTCAGGACTAGTTCGCGAGCAGTACTTC.

This chain uses TRBV20-1 with TRBJ1-5, with D unresolved. Germline V gene sequence: CDR1 DFQATT, CDR2 SNEGSKA (reference sequence). Trimming took 3 bases from V and 0 from J, leaving 6 bases between them. This CDR3 is 13 amino acids long. For the CDR3, the DNA is TGCAGTGCTAGGCAGCTTAGCAATCAGCCCCAGCATTTT. Protein sequence: CSARQLSNQPQHF.

Ten or more counts support this clonotype. The V and J genes are TRBV4-1 and TRBJ2-1; 9 bases map to TRBD1. Germline CDR1 reads MGHRA; CDR2 reads YSYEKL. V was clipped by 6 bases and J by 6 bases; unmatched bases: 3. The CDR3 spans 13 residues. The CDR3: CASRMTGGNEQFF. The CDR3 DNA sequence: TGCGCCAGCAGGATGACAGGGGGCAATGAGCAGTTCTTC.

The gene calls are TRBV2 and TRBJ2-7; 9 bases align to TRBD1. Germline CDR1 and CDR2: SNHLY and FYNNEI. V dropped 8 bases and J dropped 3; count of bases not matched to a gene: 5. The CDR3 is 13 amino acids. The CDR3 is CASGRTGVYEQYF. Written as DNA, the CDR3 is TGTGCCAGCGGTAGGACAGGGGTCTACGAGCAGTACTTC.

The chain uses TRBV10-3 and TRBJ2-7; a possible D gene is TRBD1 (5 bases). There are 14 residues in the CDR3. Germline V lookup: CDR1 ENHRY, CDR2 SYGVKD. The V end was cut by 4 bases, the J end by 0 bases, with 10 bases between. The CDR3 spells CAISGADSSYEQYF. CDR3 DNA: TGTGCCATCAGTGGGGCAGACAGCTCCTACGAGCAGTACTTC.

The chain employs TRBV29-1 and TRBJ2-7; 9 nucleotides match TRBD1. Germline CDR1 is SQVTM and CDR2 is ANQGSEA. CDR3 size: 14 residues. J was trimmed by 3 bases and V by 2 bases; bases with no gene match: 5. DNA for the CDR3: TGCAGCGTTGAAACCGGGACAGGGCGCTACGAGCAGTACTTC. Residues: CSVETGTGRYEQYF.

Ten or more counts support this clonotype. The CDR3 is CASSPGRTDTQYF. The CDR3 nucleotides are TGTGCCAGCAGCCCCGGACGGACAGATACGCAGTATTTT. This rearrangement joins TRBV2 to TRBJ2-3; D ambiguous. CDR1 SNHLY and CDR2 FYNNEI come from the germline V gene. The CDR3 totals 13 residues. The V gene lost 6 bases and the J gene lost 3 bases, with 10 bases spanning the gap.

In its sample, this clonotype was seen many times. This sequence joins TRBV7-6 and TRBJ1-6; D might be TRBD1 (6 bases). Trimming pared 5 bases from V and 8 bases from J, leaving 13 bases between. The CDR3 runs 14 residues. Looked up from germline, CDR1 is SGHVS and CDR2 is FNYEAQ. The DNA of the CDR3 is TGTGCCAGCAGCCGGGTCGGGGGCGATTCACCCCTCCACTTT. Its translation is CASSRVGGDSPLHF.

The genes are TRBV10-3 and TRBJ2-5, with 13 bases lining up with TRBD2. The ends lost 10 bases at V and 4 bases at J; junction bases unmatched: 3. Germline V gives CDR1 ENHRY, CDR2 SYGVKD. The length of the CDR3 is 13 residues. Here the CDR3 DNA reads TGTGCCACCCGGACTAGCGGGAGAGAGACCCAGTACTTC. As protein: CATRTSGRETQYF.

Note on this clonotype: This could be a read error, since a much larger clone is one nucleotide away. This chain joins TRBV3-1 and TRBJ1-2; no reliable D call. The V gene's germline CDR1 is LGHDT and CDR2 YNNKEL (reference sequence). V was shortened by 1 base and J by 6 bases, with 12 bases between the two germline ends. The CDR3 length is 14 residues. CDR3: CASSQVLGLHGYTF. CDR3 DNA sequence: TGTGCCAGCAGCCAAGTGCTTGGCCTCCATGGCTACACCTTC. The full variable domain, with the rest looked up from reference TRBV3-1 and TRBJ1-2, is DTAVSQTPKYLVTQMGNDKSIKCEQNLGHDTMYWYKQDSKKFLKIMFSYNNKELIINETVPNRFSPKSPDKAHLNLHINSLELGDSAVYFCASSQVLGLHGYTFGSGTRLTVV.

In its sample, this clonotype was seen many times. The rearrangement uses TRBV19 and TRBJ2-7, with unresolved D. This CDR3 has 11 amino acids. V lost 5 bases to trimming and J lost 4 bases, with 6 bases between them. The germline V gene encodes CDR1 LNHDA and CDR2 SQIVND (reference sequence). CDR3 region: CASSQLYEQYF. The CDR3 nucleotides read TGTGCCAGTAGTCAATTGTACGAGCAGTACTTC.

The sample holds many counts of this clonotype. J is TRBJ1-4 and V is TRBV7-3; D is unresolved. Trimming cost V 1 base and J 5 bases, with 5 bases left between them. Germline V gene lookup returns CDR1 SGHTA and CDR2 FQGTGA. The CDR3 is 13 residues long. CDR3 sequence (DNA): TGTGCCAGCAGCTTAAGGGCAAATGAAAAACTGTTTTTT. Translation gives CASSLRANEKLFF.

The rearrangement uses TRBV2 and TRBJ2-7; 13 nucleotides agree with TRBD2. Trimming at V came to 6 bases and at J to 1 base, leaving 9 bases not matched to a gene. CDR1 SNHLY and CDR2 FYNNEI come from the germline V gene. The length of the CDR3 is 17 residues. The CDR3 nucleotides are TGTGCCAGCAGCGGACTAGCGGGAGTTCACTATTCCTACGAGCAGTACTTC. This sequence encodes CASSGLAGVHYSYEQYF.

Ten or more counts support this clonotype. For the CDR3, the DNA is TGCGCCAGCAGTAACACAGATACGCAGTATTTT. Its protein is CASSNTDTQYF. The genes are TRBV10-2 and TRBJ2-3; D remains unclear. The CDR3 spans 11 residues. The germline V gene encodes CDR1 WSHSY and CDR2 SAAADI. The V and J ends lost 5 bases and 2 bases respectively, with 2 bases between them.

CDR3 residues: CAISEQGAYGTEAFF. The DNA for the CDR3 is TGTGCCATCAGTGAACAGGGGGCTTATGGGACTGAAGCTTTCTTT. The V call is TRBV10-3, the J call TRBJ1-1; the match to TRBD1 covers 9 bases. The CDR3 spans 15 residues. The germline gives CDR1 ENHRY, CDR2 SYGVKD. V shed 3 bases and J 5 bases; nucleotides not matched to a gene: 7.

The chain carries TRBV7-2 and TRBJ1-6; perhaps TRBD1 as D (5 bases). V lost 6 bases and J 5 bases, leaving 11 bases between the germline ends. Germline V CDR1 and CDR2: SGHTA, FQGNSA. This CDR3 region has 14 residues. The CDR3 spells CASSSGGHNSPLHF. The CDR3, as DNA: TGTGCCAGCAGTAGTGGGGGTCATAATTCACCCCTCCACTTT.

This clonotype has at least ten counts. The CDR3 here is CASSRPGQTRTYEQYF. The CDR3 DNA is TGTGCCAGCAGCCGCCCGGGACAGACGAGAACCTACGAGCAGTACTTC. This rearrangement joins TRBV3-1 to TRBJ2-7; 7 bases match TRBD1. V lost 4 bases and J lost 2; bases outside the gene matches: 11. CDR3 length equals 16 residues. The germline V gene has CDR1 LGHDT and CDR2 YNNKEL (reference sequence).

As for this clonotype: One junction end disagrees with the germline gene, perhaps due to a read error. The rearrangement links TRBV7-3 to TRBJ2-3; TRBD2 matches 12 bases. The CDR3 runs to 15 residues. The V gene's germline CDR1 is SGHTA and CDR2 FQGTGA. The CDR3 protein is CASSLGTSGWDTQYF. The CDR3 DNA sequence: TGCGCCAGCAGCTTAGGGACTAGCGGGTGGGATACGCAGTATTTT.

This clonotype has ten or more counts. This chain joins TRBV20-1 and TRBJ1-5, with D possibly TRBD1 on 6 matching bases. Germline-derived CDR1 and CDR2 are DFQATT and SNEGSKA (reference sequence). The CDR3 contains 14 residues. V lost 1 base and J 5 bases, leaving 12 bases between the germline ends. CDR3 DNA sequence: TGCAGTGCTAGAGGCGGGGGGGGCGATCAGCCCCAGCATTTT. This codes for CSARGGGGDQPQHF.